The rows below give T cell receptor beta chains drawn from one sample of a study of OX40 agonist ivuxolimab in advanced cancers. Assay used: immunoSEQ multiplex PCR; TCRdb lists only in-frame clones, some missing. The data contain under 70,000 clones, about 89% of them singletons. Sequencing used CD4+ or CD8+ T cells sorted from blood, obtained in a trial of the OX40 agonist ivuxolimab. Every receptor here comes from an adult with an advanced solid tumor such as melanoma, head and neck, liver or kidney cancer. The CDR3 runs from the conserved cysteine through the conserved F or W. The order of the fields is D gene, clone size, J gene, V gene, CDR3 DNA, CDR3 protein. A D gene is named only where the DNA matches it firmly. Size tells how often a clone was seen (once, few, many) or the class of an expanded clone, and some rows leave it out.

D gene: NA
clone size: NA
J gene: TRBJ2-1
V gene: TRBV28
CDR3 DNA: TGTGCCAGCAGTTTACCAGGACAGCCGTTGAATGAGCAGTTCTTC
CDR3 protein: CASSLPGQPLNEQFF

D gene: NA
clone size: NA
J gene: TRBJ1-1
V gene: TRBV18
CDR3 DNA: TGTGCCAGCTCAAGCCAGGGGAACACTGAAGCTTTCTTT
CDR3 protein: CASSSQGNTEAFF

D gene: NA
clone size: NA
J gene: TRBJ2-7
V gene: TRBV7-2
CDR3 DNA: TGTGCCAGCAGCCCAGGGGGGGACACCATCTACGAGCAGTACTTC
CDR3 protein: CASSPGGDTIYEQYF

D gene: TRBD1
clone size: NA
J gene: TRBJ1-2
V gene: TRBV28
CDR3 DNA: TGTGCCAGCAGCTCTTCCCGGGACAGGGGGCGAGGAGGCTACACCTTC
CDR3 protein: CASSSSRDRGRGGYTF

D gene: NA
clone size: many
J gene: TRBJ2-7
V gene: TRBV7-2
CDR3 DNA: TGTGCCAGCAGCTTCGGCAGAGACCTTTCCTACGAGCAGTACTTC
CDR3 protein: CASSFGRDLSYEQYF

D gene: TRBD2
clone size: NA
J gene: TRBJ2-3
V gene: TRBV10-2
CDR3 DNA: TGCGCCAGCAACGAACCTAGCGGAAGCACAGATACGCAGTATTTT
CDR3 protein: CASNEPSGSTDTQYF

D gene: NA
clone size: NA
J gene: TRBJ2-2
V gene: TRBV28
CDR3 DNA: TGTGCCAGCAAGAAGCCGAACACCGGGGAGCTGTTTTTT
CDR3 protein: CASKKPNTGELFF

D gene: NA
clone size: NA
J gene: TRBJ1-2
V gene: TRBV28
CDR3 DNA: TGTGCCAGCAGTGCCGCGGGGGGCTCCGCTAACTATGGCTACACCTTC
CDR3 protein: CASSAAGGSANYGYTF

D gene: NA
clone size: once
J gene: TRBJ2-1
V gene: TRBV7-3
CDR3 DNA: TGTGCCAGCAGCTTATACGGAGAGCAGTTCTTC
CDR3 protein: CASSLYGEQFF

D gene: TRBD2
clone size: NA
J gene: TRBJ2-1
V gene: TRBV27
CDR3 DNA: TGTGCCAGCAGTCCAGCGGGAGACAATGAGCAGTTCTTC
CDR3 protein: CASSPAGDNEQFF

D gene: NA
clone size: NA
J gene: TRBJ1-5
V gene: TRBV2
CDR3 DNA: TGTGCCAGCAGTCTCACGGGGGGATATCTAGCAAATCAGCCCCAGCATTTT
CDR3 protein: CASSLTGGYLANQPQHF

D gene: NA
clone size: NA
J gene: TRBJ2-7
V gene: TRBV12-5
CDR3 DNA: TGTGCTAGTGGTCCCCCGGCCTACGAGCAGTACTTC
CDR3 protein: CASGPPAYEQYF

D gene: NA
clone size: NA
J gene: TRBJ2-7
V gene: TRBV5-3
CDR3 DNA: TGTGCCACAGAAGATCCGACAGAGATAAAGCACGAGCAGTACTTC
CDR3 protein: CATEDPTEIKHEQYF

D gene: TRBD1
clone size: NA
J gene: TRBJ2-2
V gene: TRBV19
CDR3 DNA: TGTGCCAGTAGTGGGGGACAGACTCTAATACTTGCGAACACCGGGGAGCTGTTTTTT
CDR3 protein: CASSGGQTLILANTGELFF

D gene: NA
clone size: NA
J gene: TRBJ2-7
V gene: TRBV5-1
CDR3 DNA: TGCGCCAGCAGCTTGGCCGTCGGGGAGGACGAGCAGTACTTC
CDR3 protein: CASSLAVGEDEQYF

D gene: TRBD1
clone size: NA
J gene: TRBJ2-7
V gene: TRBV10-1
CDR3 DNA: TGCGCCAGCAGTGAGTCGACGACAGGGTTCTACGAGCAGTACTTC
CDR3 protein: CASSESTTGFYEQYF

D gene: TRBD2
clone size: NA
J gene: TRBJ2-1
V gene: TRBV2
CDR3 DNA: TGTGCCAGCAGTCTAGCGGGAGTGGCCTACAATGAGCAGTTCTTC
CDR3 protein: CASSLAGVAYNEQFF

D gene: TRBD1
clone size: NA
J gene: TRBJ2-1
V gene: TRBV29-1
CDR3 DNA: TGCAGCGTTGCCCAGGACAGGGGGAATGAGCAGTTCTTC
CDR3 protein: CSVAQDRGNEQFF

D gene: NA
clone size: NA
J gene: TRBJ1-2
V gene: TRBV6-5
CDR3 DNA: TGTGCCAGCAGTTACTCGAGGGCAGAATCTAACTATGGCTACACCTTC
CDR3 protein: CASSYSRAESNYGYTF

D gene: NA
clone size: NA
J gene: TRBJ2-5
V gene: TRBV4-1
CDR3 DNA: TGCGCCAGCAGCCAAGAGGCGGGGTTGGCAGGGGGTGAAGAGACCCAGTACTTC
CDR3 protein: CASSQEAGLAGGEETQYF

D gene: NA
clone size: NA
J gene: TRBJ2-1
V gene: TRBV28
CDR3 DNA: TGTGCCATCCTTTCTAGCTCCTACAATGAGCAGTTCTTC
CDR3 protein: CAILSSSYNEQFF

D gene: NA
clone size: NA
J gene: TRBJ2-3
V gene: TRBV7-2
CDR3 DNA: TGTGCCAGCAGCACCAGCGGGTGGGGGCAGTATTTT
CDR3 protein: CASSTSGWGQYF

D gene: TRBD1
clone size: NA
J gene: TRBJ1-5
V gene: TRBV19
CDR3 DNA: TGTGCCAGTAAACCGGGACAGAGAAATCAGCCCCAGCATTTT
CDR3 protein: CASKPGQRNQPQHF

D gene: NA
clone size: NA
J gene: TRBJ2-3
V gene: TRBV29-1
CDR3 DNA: TGCAGCGTCCTTCGGGGTACGCAGTATTTT
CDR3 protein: CSVLRGTQYF

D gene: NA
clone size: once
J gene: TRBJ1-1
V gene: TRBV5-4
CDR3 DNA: TGTGCCAGCAGGGCGACCAGGGGCGGCACTGAAGCTTTCTTT
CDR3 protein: CASRATRGGTEAFF

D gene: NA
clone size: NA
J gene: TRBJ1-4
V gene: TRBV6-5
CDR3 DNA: TGTGCCAGCAAGCAGGAAACGGGGAAACTGTTTTTT
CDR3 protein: CASKQETGKLFF

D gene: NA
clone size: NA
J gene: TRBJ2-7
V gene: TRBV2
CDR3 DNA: TGTGCCAGCAGTGAAGGTCTATGGGGTTCGTCCTACGAGCAGTACTTC
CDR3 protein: CASSEGLWGSSYEQYF

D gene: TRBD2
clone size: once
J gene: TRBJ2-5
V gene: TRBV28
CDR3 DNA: TGTGCCAGCAGAGCGGGACTAGCGGGAGTCGGAGAGACCCAGTACTTC
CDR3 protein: CASRAGLAGVGETQYF

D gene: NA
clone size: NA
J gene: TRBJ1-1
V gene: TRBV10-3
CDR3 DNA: TGTGCCATCAATCAGGGGATGAACACTGAAGCTTTCTTT
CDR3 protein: CAINQGMNTEAFF

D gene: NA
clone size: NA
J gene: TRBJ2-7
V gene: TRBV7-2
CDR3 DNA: TGTGCCAGCAGCTTAGCAAGGAGCTCCTACGAGCAGTACTTC
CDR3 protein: CASSLARSSYEQYF

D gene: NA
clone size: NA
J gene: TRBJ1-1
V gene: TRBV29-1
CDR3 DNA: TGCAGCGCCCTGAACACTGAAGCTTTCTTT
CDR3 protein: CSALNTEAFF

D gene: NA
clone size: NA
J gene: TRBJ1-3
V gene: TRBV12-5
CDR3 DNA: TGTGCTACATCCGGGGACTTTGGAAACACCATATATTTT
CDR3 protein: CATSGDFGNTIYF

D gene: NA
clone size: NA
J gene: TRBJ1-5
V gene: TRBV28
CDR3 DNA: TGTGCCAGCAGTGGTTCGGGATATCAGCCCCAGCATTTT
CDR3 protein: CASSGSGYQPQHF

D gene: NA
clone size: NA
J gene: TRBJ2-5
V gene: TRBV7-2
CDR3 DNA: TGTGCCAGCAGCTTAGACTCAACGAGGAAAGAGACCCAGTACTTC
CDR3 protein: CASSLDSTRKETQYF